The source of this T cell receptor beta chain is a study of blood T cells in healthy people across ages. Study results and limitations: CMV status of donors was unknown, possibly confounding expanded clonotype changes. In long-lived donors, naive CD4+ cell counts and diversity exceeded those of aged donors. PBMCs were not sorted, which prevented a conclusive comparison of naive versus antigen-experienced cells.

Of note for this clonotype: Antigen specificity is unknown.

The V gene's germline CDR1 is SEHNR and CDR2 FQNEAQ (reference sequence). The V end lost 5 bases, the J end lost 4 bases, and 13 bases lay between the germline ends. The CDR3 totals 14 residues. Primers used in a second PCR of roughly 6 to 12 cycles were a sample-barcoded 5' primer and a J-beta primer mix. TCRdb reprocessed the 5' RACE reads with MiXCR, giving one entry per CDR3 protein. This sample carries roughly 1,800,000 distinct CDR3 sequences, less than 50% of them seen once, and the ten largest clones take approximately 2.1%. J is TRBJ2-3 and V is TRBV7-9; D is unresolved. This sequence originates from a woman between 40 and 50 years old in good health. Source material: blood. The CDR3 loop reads CASSGLSGPDTQYF. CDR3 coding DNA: TGTGCCAGCAGCGGTCTCTCTGGACCAGATACGCAGTATTTT.